This T cell receptor (beta chain) stems from a study of blood T cells in healthy people across ages. Through a sample-barcoded 5' primer and a J-beta primer mix, a second PCR was run for roughly 6 to 12 cycles. MiXCR was run by TCRdb on the 5' RACE reads, yielding one entry per CDR3 protein. The sample has 650,000 to 800,000 distinct CDR3 sequences, 40% to 65% seen once; the top ten hold roughly 14%. CDR1 and CDR2 (germline): MNHEY, SVGAGI. This CDR3 region has 16 residues. Deletions cut 6 bases from V and 0 bases from J, with 14 bases between. Details on this clonotype: Its specificity is unknown.

General study results and limits: Investigators treated diversity estimates from one million T cells as underestimates. Greater diversity and more naive CD4+ cells were seen in long-lived donors than in aged donors. PBMCs went unsorted, and a conclusive naive versus antigen-experienced comparison was therefore prevented.

The TCR comes from an elderly woman in good health. This rearrangement joins TRBV6-5 to TRBJ1-4; D unresolved. The specimen sequenced was blood. The CDR3 nucleotides are TGTGCCAGCAGCCAGCTAGGACCTTCAACTAATGAAAAACTGTTTTTT. It is translated as CASSQLGPSTNEKLFF.